Listed here is a single T cell receptor (beta chain). Frequency indicates this clonotype is large (0.1 to 1%); no count is kept. The target of this receptor is not known. There are 12 amino acids in the CDR3, from cysteine to phenylalanine inclusive. No DNA is recorded. CDR1 and CDR2 (MNHEY, SMNVEV) derive from the germline V gene (reference sequence). The sample belongs to a study of GPR56 and killer-like receptors on CD4 memory cells (dated by TCRdb to about 2019). For the study in its entirety: According to the study's proposal, human CD4+ memory T-cell differentiation and cytokine production potential are marked by the progressive acquisition of KLRB1, KLRG1, GPR56 and then KLRF1. The study described its healthy blood donors as age-matched to the liver disease patients, who had a median age of 68 years.

The research as a whole found: Clones dominating late populations 4 and 5 were also found in early populations 1 and 2, and this finding was taken by the authors as evidence for linear differentiation. Overlap of TCR repertoires was especially pronounced between late populations 4 and 5, and partly extended to population 3. Rather than full repertoires, the diversity and similarity analyses used only the 100 most expanded clones in each population. Clonal frequency was low in the marker-negative population and rose progressively along the proposed pathway, while TCRbeta diversity fell correspondingly.

TCRdb shows the sequencer as Illumina HiSeq 2500. Sequencing libraries were built by amplifying the recombined TCRbeta locus with a previously published PCR protocol. Under the source paper's analysis protocol: Any read whose average quality score fell below 30 was discarded, and IMSEQ was used to process the reads that remained. Clonotypes were defined by Vbeta gene, Jbeta gene and CDR3 amino acid sequence. Repertoire overlap between populations was quantified with the Morisita-Horn index computed on the top 100 expanded clones. Renyi diversity profiles, calculated on the top 100 expanded clones, were used to assess clonal diversity. The reads underwent TCRdb reprocessing, giving one record for each CDR3 protein sequence and no DNA. TCRdb's processing, not the study's, gives the V and J calls here. The table held for this sample gives 2,500 to 3,500 distinct CDR3 sequences. The leading ten clones occupy about 5.1% of the sample.

Prior to TCRbeta sequencing, five KLR/GPR56-defined CD4+ populations were enriched by fluorescence-activated cell sorting. To test a linear memory differentiation pathway, the researchers sequenced TCRbeta repertoires from five CD4+ T-cell subsets that were defined by expression of KLRB1, KLRG1, GPR56 and KLRF1. TCR-sequenced cells came from peripheral blood of healthy control individuals, reported as five donors in the TCRbeta analysis figure. The researchers collected heparinized peripheral blood and processed every sample within one hour of retrieval. Blood was diluted 1:2 in PBS, and peripheral blood mononuclear cells were then isolated from the diluted blood at room temperature by Biocoll density gradient centrifugation. Before flow sorting, CD4+ T cells were enriched from freshly isolated PBMCs by magnetic sorting with anti-CD4 MicroBeads. A BD FACSAria II was used to sort CD4+ T cells, enriched from the PBMCs of healthy donors, according to marker expression. Surface staining used anti-KLRB1 clone 191B8, anti-KLRF1 clone 4A4.D10 and anti-KLRG1 clone REA261 antibodies from Miltenyi Biotec.

This receptor was taken from a human donor in good health. The specimen sequenced was memory CD4+ T cells from blood. Here the chain combines TRBV27 and TRBJ2-1. The CDR3 is CASNRLGDEQFF.